Below are 12 T cell receptor beta chains sequenced from a single sample in a study of OX40 agonist ivuxolimab in advanced cancers. Clones were read by immunoSEQ multiplex PCR, and TCRdb kept only the in-frame ones, dropping some. The profile shows about 25,000 clones, about 86% of them singletons. Sequenced material: CD4+ or CD8+ T cells sorted from blood, taken in a trial of the OX40 agonist ivuxolimab. Receptor source: an adult with an advanced solid tumor such as melanoma, head and neck, liver or kidney cancer.

The V and J genes are TRBV11-2 and TRBJ2-5, with 10 bases aligning to TRBD1. The trim removed 1 base at V and 4 bases at J, leaving 3 bases unmatched. The CDR3 is 15 amino acids. CDR1 SGHAT and CDR2 FQNNGV come from the germline V gene. CDR3 in amino acids: CASSLGQGASETQYF. The CDR3 DNA reads as TGTGCCAGCAGCTTAGGACAGGGGGCTTCAGAGACCCAGTACTTC.

The rearrangement links TRBV11-3 to TRBJ2-2; D gene unclear. Germline-derived CDR1 and CDR2 are SGHNT and YENEEA. This CDR3 contains 12 residues. Trimming pared 4 bases from V and 8 bases from J, leaving 8 bases between. CDR3 DNA: TGTGCCAGCAGCTGGAAGCCGGGGGAGCTGTTTTTT. Translating gives CASSWKPGELFF.

V usage is TRBV9 and J usage is TRBJ2-7; D is unresolved. Trimming shortened V by 0 bases and J by 5 bases, and 3 bases separated the two germline ends. CDR3 length equals 11 residues. CDR1 and CDR2 from the germline V gene are SGDLS and YYNGEE. CDR3 in amino acids: CASSVENEQYF. The CDR3 DNA sequence: TGTGCCAGCAGCGTAGAGAACGAGCAGTACTTC.

The CDR3 is CASSLGGDGDYGYTF. The CDR3 DNA sequence: TGTGCCAGCAGCTTAGGAGGGGATGGGGACTATGGCTACACCTTC. The chain couples TRBV7-9 to TRBJ1-2; D is possibly TRBD1 (5 bases). V lost 1 base and J 3 bases, leaving 12 bases between the germline ends. In germline, CDR1 is SEHNR, CDR2 FQNEAQ (reference sequence). The CDR3 covers 15 residues.

The V call is TRBV28, the J call TRBJ2-4; no definite D call. The V gene's germline CDR1 is MDHEN and CDR2 SYDVKM. The CDR3 is 14 amino acids. Trimming removed 6 bases at V and 0 bases at J, with 9 bases between. The CDR3 DNA follows: TGTGCCAGCAGCCGTAGGGTAGCCAAAAACATTCAGTACTTC. This sequence encodes CASSRRVAKNIQYF. The complete variable domain, with remaining parts taken from reference TRBV28 and TRBJ2-4, reads DVKVTQSSRYLVKRTGEKVFLECVQDMDHENMFWYRQDPGLGLRLIYFSYDVKMKEKGDIPEGYSVSREKKERFSLILESASTNQTSMYLCASSRRVAKNIQYFGAGTRLSVL.

The chain carries TRBV5-4 and TRBJ2-7; 9 bases are a match to TRBD2. This CDR3 contains 14 residues. Unmatched junction bases numbered 1, after V lost 2 bases and J lost 1 base. Per germline, CDR1 SGHNT and CDR2 YYREEE (reference sequence). DNA of the CDR3: TGTGCCAGCAGCTTTGCGGGAGGGTCCTACGAGCAGTACTTC. Its translation is CASSFAGGSYEQYF.

The rearrangement links TRBV5-6 to TRBJ1-2; D call uncertain. The CDR3 totals 14 residues. Germline CDR1 is SGHDT and CDR2 is YYEEEE. The V gene lost 0 bases and the J gene lost 2 bases, with 8 bases spanning the gap. CDR3 bases: TGTGCCAGCAGCTTGGTCAAGGCCAACTATGGCTACACCTTC. Protein product: CASSLVKANYGYTF.

The CDR3 reads CASKGQGDTDTQYF. For the CDR3, the DNA is TGTGCCAGCAAGGGACAGGGGGACACAGATACGCAGTATTTT. J is TRBJ2-3 and V is TRBV6-4; 11 bases fit TRBD1. Germline CDR1 reads MRHNA; CDR2 reads SNTAGT. CDR3 size: 14 residues. The trim removed 7 bases at V and 2 bases at J, leaving 2 bases unmatched.

This clone was seen just once. The chain uses TRBV6-1 and TRBJ1-2; D is unclear. In germline, CDR1 is MNHNS, CDR2 SASEGT. This CDR3 spans 13 amino acids. Between the trimmed V and J ends, which lost 1 base and 8 bases, there was a span of 11 bases. In DNA form, the CDR3 reads TGTGCCAGCAGTGAAGGAGAACAAGGCGGCTACACCTTC. It specifies CASSEGEQGGYTF.

V is TRBV11-2 and J is TRBJ2-7; D gene ambiguous. This CDR3 has 14 residues. The V gene's germline CDR1 is SGHAT and CDR2 FQNNGV. Trimming removed 1 base from V and 3 bases from J, with 10 bases in between. The CDR3 DNA follows: TGTGCCAGCAGCTTAGTGGGCGCTCACTACGAGCAGTACTTC. Amino acids: CASSLVGAHYEQYF.

The V and J genes are TRBV19 and TRBJ2-3, with unresolved D. CDR1 LNHDA and CDR2 SQIVND come from the germline V gene (reference sequence). The V end lost 6 bases, the J end lost 2 bases, and 15 bases lay between the germline ends. The CDR3 is 15 amino acids. The DNA for the CDR3 is TGTGCCAGTAGCCCCCTTCTGGCTTTCACAGATACGCAGTATTTT. Translating gives CASSPLLAFTDTQYF.

This chain links TRBV5-8 with TRBJ1-3; D is possibly TRBD1 (6 bases). This CDR3 is 13 amino acids long. Germline values: CDR1 SGHTS, CDR2 YDEGEE. Trimming stripped 6 bases from V and 2 bases from J, with 9 bases between. The CDR3 here is CASTGGPGNTIYF. The CDR3 nucleotides read TGTGCCAGCACCGGGGGCCCTGGAAACACCATATATTTT.